These 3 T cell receptor beta chains came from one sample sequenced in a study of graft-versus-host responses after intestinal transplantation (dated by TCRdb to the early 2020s). To prepare the library, the immunoSEQ multiplex PCR assay was applied. In TCRdb, the immuneACCESS table is reduced to in-frame sequences with V and J assigned. These tables do not hold every clone; where another copy was compared, an unresolved V gene accounts for under half, and the others remain unexplained. The sample yields nearly 90,000 clones; 75% to 90% were counted once. The top ten clonotypes cover about a sixth of the sample. Their antigens are not known. Interpreted using the paper, the time point label stands for: cells obtained before transplantation from donor or recipient. The sample was unstimulated CD8+ T cells sorted from spleen or lymph node cells, taken before intestinal transplant. These receptors all come from a human donor who received an intestinal transplant.

The chain recombines TRBV28 with TRBJ2-1, with TRBD2 matching 7 bases. The CDR3 loop spans 15 amino acids. V trimming: 5 bases; J trimming: 3 bases; junction bases outside the gene matches: 7. Germline V gene lookup returns CDR1 MDHEN and CDR2 SYDVKM. The CDR3 nucleotides read TGTGCCAGCAGTGATTACCGGGACTACTACAATGAGCAGTTCTTC. Translation: CASSDYRDYYNEQFF.

This clone is a singleton in its sample. V and J are TRBV27 and TRBJ1-3; TRBD1 agrees at 10 bases. The CDR3 covers 15 residues. The V and J ends lost 3 bases and 4 bases, in that order; junction bases with no gene match: 3. Germline V gene sequence: CDR1 MNHEY, CDR2 SMNVEV (reference sequence). This CDR3 reads CASSFGTGVGNTIYF. In DNA form, the CDR3 reads TGTGCCAGCAGTTTCGGGACAGGGGTGGGAAACACCATATATTTT.

The rearrangement links TRBV7-2 to TRBJ1-2, with TRBD1 identical over 7 bases. The germline V gene has CDR1 SGHTA and CDR2 FQGNSA. The CDR3 runs to 15 residues. Unmatched junction bases numbered 7, after V lost 2 bases and J lost 4 bases. The CDR3 here is CASSLFLGQSYGYTF. The DNA of the CDR3 is TGTGCCAGCAGCTTATTTCTGGGACAGTCCTATGGCTACACCTTC.